This is a list of T cell receptor beta chains from one sample in a study of vaccination effects on CD4 cells after COVID-19. Their recognized antigens are unknown. Libraries were prepared by immunoSEQ multiplex PCR; TCRdb keeps only in-frame clonotypes and omits some of them. The table shows over 60,000 clones, with around 69% occurring only once. This specimen consisted of CD4+ T cells from PBMCs cultured with HCoV-NL63 spike peptides, obtained before COVID-19 vaccination. These receptors were taken from a human donor who received a COVID-19 vaccine. The CDR3 runs from the conserved cysteine through the conserved F or W. Fields, in order: D gene, J gene, V gene, clone size, CDR3 DNA, CDR3 protein. A D gene is named only where the DNA matches it firmly. The size of a clone is reported for some rows only, either as once, few or many, or as a class for expanded clones.

>TRBD2|TRBJ2-1|TRBV10-3|once
TGTGCCATCAGTGGGGAGGGACTAGCGTCTGGGCAGTTCTTC
CAISGEGLASGQFF
>TRBD1|TRBJ2-3|TRBV6-5|.
TGTGCCAGCACAGGACAGGGGTTAGGGGATACGCAGTATTTT
CASTGQGLGDTQYF
>.|TRBJ1-4|TRBV5-6|.
TGTGCCAGCAGCTTCAGGGGTTTTAATGAAAAACTGTTTTTT
CASSFRGFNEKLFF
>.|TRBJ1-5|TRBV9|.
TGTGCCAGCAGCGTCGGACAGACTAATCAGCCCCAGCATTTT
CASSVGQTNQPQHF
>.|TRBJ1-1|TRBV27|once
TGTGCCAGCCTTCCTACCGGGAGGCGGGCTGAAGCTTTCTTT
CASLPTGRRAEAFF
>.|TRBJ2-1|TRBV4-1|.
TGCGCCAGCAGCCAAGAAACCCTCTGGGGGCAGACGGGCCGGGATGAGCAGTTCTTC
CASSQETLWGQTGRDEQFF
>.|TRBJ1-5|TRBV18|.
TGTGCCAGCTCACCAGCCATAAGGCAGAATCAGCCCCAGCATTTT
CASSPAIRQNQPQHF
>.|TRBJ1-1|TRBV2|.
TGTGCCAGCTTTTTCTATGTCCCTGAAGCTTTCTTT
CASFFYVPEAFF
>.|TRBJ1-6|TRBV6-5|.
TGTGCCAGCAGGCGACAAGCATTGCACGATTCACCCCTCCACTTT
CASRRQALHDSPLHF
>TRBD2|TRBJ2-3|TRBV2|.
TGTGCCAGCAGTGAACCGCCGACTAGCGAAAGCACAGATACGCAGTATTTT
CASSEPPTSESTDTQYF
>TRBD1|TRBJ2-3|TRBV7-7|.
TGTGCCAGCAGCCCGGGACAGGGGACAGATACGCAGTATTTT
CASSPGQGTDTQYF
>.|TRBJ2-5|TRBV7-3|.
TGTGCCAGCAGCTTAAGGGGCCCGGAGGCCCAGTACTTC
CASSLRGPEAQYF
>TRBD1|TRBJ2-2|TRBV11-2|.
TGTGCCAGCAGCCCCGGGGGGGGGACAGGGGGCTTCGCCGGGGAGCTGTTTTTT
CASSPGGGTGGFAGELFF
>.|TRBJ2-5|TRBV2|.
TGTGCCAGCACTAGGCAGGGCGGTCAAGAGACCCAGTACTTC
CASTRQGGQETQYF
>.|TRBJ1-4|TRBV19|.
TGTGCCAGTAGTATACTACAGGGTCGTGAAAAACTGTTTTTT
CASSILQGREKLFF
>.|TRBJ1-3|TRBV21-1|.
TGTGCCAGCAGCACCCCGACAGGGGACTTTAAATTCTCTGGAAACACCATATATTTT
CASSTPTGDFKFSGNTIYF
>.|TRBJ2-1|TRBV6-2/TRBV6-3|.
TGTGCCAGCAGTCCCCCTTGGTCCAATGAGCAGTTCTTC
CASSPPWSNEQFF
>TRBD1|TRBJ1-1|TRBV27|few
TGTGCCAGCAGTTTAAACCGGGACAGGGTAGCTTTCTTT
CASSLNRDRVAFF
>.|TRBJ2-5|TRBV19|.
TGTGCCAGTAGCGACGTGAGGGAAACGGAGACCCAGTACTTC
CASSDVRETETQYF
>.|TRBJ2-4|TRBV5-1|.
TGCGCCAGCTCAAGCCGAGAGTCCGGGGATATAGCCAAAAACATTCAGTACTTC
CASSSRESGDIAKNIQYF
>.|TRBJ1-2|TRBV30|.
TGTGCCTGGAGTAGGAATCCTTTCTATGGCTACACCTTC
CAWSRNPFYGYTF
>.|TRBJ2-3|TRBV24-1|.
TGTGCCACCAGTGCCCCCTCCCGAGTTGGCACAGATACGCAGTATTTT
CATSAPSRVGTDTQYF
>.|TRBJ2-3|TRBV24-1|.
TGTGCCACCAGTGACCGGGGGACCGTCACTCGAGAGGTGCGCACAGATACGCAGTATTTT
CATSDRGTVTREVRTDTQYF
>TRBD2|TRBJ2-1|TRBV5-1|.
TGCGCCAGCAGCTTGGTGGCGGGGGGAGACAATGAGCAGTTCTTC
CASSLVAGGDNEQFF
>.|TRBJ2-5|TRBV27|.
TGTGCCAGCAGTTTCCTCCTCCAAGGTCTGCACTTC
CASSFLLQGLHF
>TRBD2|TRBJ2-2|TRBV5-4|.
TGTGCCAGCAGCGACGGACTAGCGGGGGGCTCGAACACCGGGGAGCTGTTTTTT
CASSDGLAGGSNTGELFF
>TRBD2|TRBJ2-2|TRBV6-1|few
TGTGCCAGCAGTGCGCCAAGCGGGGGGGCCGGCGGGGAGCTGTTTTTT
CASSAPSGGAGGELFF
>TRBD1|TRBJ1-2|TRBV10-3|.
TGTGCCATCAGTGAGGGGGACAGCACTTATGGCTACACCTTC
CAISEGDSTYGYTF
>.|TRBJ1-6|TRBV2|.
TGTGCCAGCAGTGAAGGGGGGAGCTCCTATAATTCACCCCTCCACTTT
CASSEGGSSYNSPLHF
>.|TRBJ2-5|TRBV9|once
TGTGCCAGCAGCGTAGGTAGAGGGACCGGTACCCAGTACTTC
CASSVGRGTGTQYF
>.|TRBJ1-4|TRBV5-4|.
TGTGCCAGCAGCCGGGCCGAGGGCAACCACGGGGAAAAACTGTTTTTT
CASSRAEGNHGEKLFF
>.|TRBJ2-1|TRBV2|.
TGTGCCAGCTTAAGGATGGACTCCGGGCAGTTCTTC
CASLRMDSGQFF
>.|TRBJ1-6|TRBV7-3|few
TGTGCCAGCAGCCCAACGGAGGGCTCACCCCTCCACTTT
CASSPTEGSPLHF
>TRBD1|TRBJ2-1|TRBV30|.
TGTGCCTGGAGCCCCACCGGGACAGGGGTGCCTGAGCAGTTCTTC
CAWSPTGTGVPEQFF
>.|TRBJ1-4|TRBV25-1|.
TGTGCCAGCAGTAACCGAGGGCCGGTCGTCAATGAAAAACTGTTTTTT
CASSNRGPVVNEKLFF
>TRBD2|TRBJ2-3|TRBV10-3|.
TGTGCCACAAGCGGGGGAGGCACAGATACGCAGTATTTT
CATSGGGTDTQYF
>TRBD1|TRBJ1-4|TRBV28|.
TGTGCCAGCAGTTTAGGACAGGGGGCTTTGGTTGAAAAACTGTTTTTT
CASSLGQGALVEKLFF
>.|TRBJ2-4|TRBV19|.
TGTGCCAGTAGTATAGGAGGCTCCTCTCTAGCCAAAAACATTCAGTACTTC
CASSIGGSSLAKNIQYF
>.|TRBJ1-3|TRBV7-8|few
TGTGCCAGCAGCTTAGAGGCAGGCCCAAGCCACACCATATATTTT
CASSLEAGPSHTIYF
>.|TRBJ1-1|TRBV30|.
TGTGCCTGGGGACACACTGAAGCTTTCTTT
CAWGHTEAFF